This T cell receptor beta chain was identified in a study of T cells in Graves' hyperthyroidism and ophthalmopathy. This clonotype was recorded at least ten times. Its target is not known. Broader study findings: Ophthalmopathy got predicted by the model a median roughly 6.4 months before its onset.

Germline loops: CDR1 SEHNR, CDR2 FQNEAQ (reference sequence). The CDR3 contains 15 residues. Trimming pared 7 bases from V and 2 bases from J, leaving 16 bases between. Ophthalmopathy cases met thresholds of Clinical Activity Score at least 3, NOSPECS grade at least 4 and duration under 3 months. Researchers barred patients who had uncontrolled infection, other autoimmune disease, pregnancy or lactation. The study based diagnoses on clinical symptoms, serum thyroxine and TRAb, thyroid ultrasound and orbital computed tomography. From RNA transcripts, TCR beta CDR3 regions were amplified. Primed by the HTBI set, a first-round RT-PCR was run on the TCR CDR3. TCRdb analysed the multiplex PCR reads with MiXCR anew, one entry per CDR3 protein. Here the sample spans about 59,000 distinct CDR3 sequences, about 53% being singletons.

The chain employs TRBV7-9 and TRBJ2-3; D is perhaps TRBD1 (5 bases). Sequencing used blood. The TCR was taken from a woman aged 55-70 years with Graves' ophthalmopathy. CDR3 coding DNA: TGTGCCAGCAACAGGCTGTCCCCTGACACAGATACGCAGTATTTT. This gives the protein CASNRLSPDTDTQYF.